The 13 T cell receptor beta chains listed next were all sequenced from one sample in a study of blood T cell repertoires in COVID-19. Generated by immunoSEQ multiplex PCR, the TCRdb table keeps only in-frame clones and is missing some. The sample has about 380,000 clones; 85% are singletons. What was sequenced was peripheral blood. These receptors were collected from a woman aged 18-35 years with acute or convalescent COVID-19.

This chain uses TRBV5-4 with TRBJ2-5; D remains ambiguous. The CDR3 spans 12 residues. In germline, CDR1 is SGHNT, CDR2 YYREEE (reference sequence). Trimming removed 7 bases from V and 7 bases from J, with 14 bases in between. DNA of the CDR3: TGTGCCAGCCGATTCCCGAGTGGGACCCAGTACTTC. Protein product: CASRFPSGTQYF.

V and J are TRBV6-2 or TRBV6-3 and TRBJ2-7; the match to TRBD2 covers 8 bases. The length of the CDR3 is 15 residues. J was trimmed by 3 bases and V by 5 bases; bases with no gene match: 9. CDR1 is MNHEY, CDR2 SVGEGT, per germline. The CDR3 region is CASSTPGLGGYEQYF. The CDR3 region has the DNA TGTGCCAGCAGTACTCCGGGACTAGGGGGCTACGAGCAGTACTTC.

In nucleotides, the CDR3 is TGTGCCAGCAGCTTGTCAGTGAACTATGGCTACACCTTC. As protein: CASSLSVNYGYTF. V is TRBV7-2 and J is TRBJ1-2, with D uncertain. Germline CDR1 reads SGHTA; CDR2 reads FQGNSA. V lost 3 bases to trimming and J lost 2 bases, with 7 bases between them. This CDR3 spans 13 amino acids.

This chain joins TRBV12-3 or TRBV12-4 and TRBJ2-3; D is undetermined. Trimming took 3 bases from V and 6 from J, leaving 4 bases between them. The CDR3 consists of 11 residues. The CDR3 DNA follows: TGTGCCAGCAGTTTCTTCGATACGCAGTATTTT. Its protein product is CASSFFDTQYF.

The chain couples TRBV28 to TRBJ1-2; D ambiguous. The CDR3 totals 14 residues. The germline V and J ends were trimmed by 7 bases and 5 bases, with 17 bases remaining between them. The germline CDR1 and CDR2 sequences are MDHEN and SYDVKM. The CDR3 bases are TGTGCCAGCATACGGGGATCCGCCTTTTATGGCTACACCTTC. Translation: CASIRGSAFYGYTF.

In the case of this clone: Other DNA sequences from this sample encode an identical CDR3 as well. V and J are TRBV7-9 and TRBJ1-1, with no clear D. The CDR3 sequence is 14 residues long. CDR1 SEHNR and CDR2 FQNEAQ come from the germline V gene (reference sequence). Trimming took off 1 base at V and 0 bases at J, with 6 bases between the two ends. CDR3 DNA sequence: TGTGCCAGCAGCTTAGGCGGTATGAACACTGAAGCTTTCTTT. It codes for CASSLGGMNTEAFF. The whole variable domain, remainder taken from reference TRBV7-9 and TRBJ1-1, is DTGVSQNPRHKITKRGQNVTFRCDPISEHNRLYWYRQTLGQGPEFLTYFQNEAQLEKSRLLSDRFSAERPKGSFSTLEIQRTEQGDSAMYLCASSLGGMNTEAFFGQGTRLTVV.

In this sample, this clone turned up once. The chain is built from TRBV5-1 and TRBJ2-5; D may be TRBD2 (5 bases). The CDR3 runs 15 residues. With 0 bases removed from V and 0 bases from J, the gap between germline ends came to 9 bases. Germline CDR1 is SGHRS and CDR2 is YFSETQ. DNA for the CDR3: TGCGCCAGCAGCTTGGCCGGACTGGACCAAGAGACCCAGTACTTC. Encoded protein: CASSLAGLDQETQYF.

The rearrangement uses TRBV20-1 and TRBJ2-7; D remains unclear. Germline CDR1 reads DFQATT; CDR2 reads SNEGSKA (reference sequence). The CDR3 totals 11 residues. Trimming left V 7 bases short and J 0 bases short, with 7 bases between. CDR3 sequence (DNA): TGCAGTGGTACGAGCTCCTACGAGCAGTACTTC. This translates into CSGTSSYEQYF.

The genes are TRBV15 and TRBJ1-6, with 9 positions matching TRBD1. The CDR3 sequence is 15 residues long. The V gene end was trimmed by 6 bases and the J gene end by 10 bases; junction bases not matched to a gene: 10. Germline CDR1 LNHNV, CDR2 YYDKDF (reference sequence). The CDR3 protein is CATRGIGTGQSPLHF. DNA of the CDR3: TGTGCCACCAGGGGGATCGGGACAGGGCAGTCACCCCTCCACTTT.

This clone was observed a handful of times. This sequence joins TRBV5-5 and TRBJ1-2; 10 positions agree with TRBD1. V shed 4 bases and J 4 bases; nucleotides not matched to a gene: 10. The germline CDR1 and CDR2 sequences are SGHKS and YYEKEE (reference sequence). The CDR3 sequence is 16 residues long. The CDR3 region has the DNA TGTGCCAGCAGCCGCGGTGCGGGACAGGGGATCTATGGCTACACCTTC. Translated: CASSRGAGQGIYGYTF.

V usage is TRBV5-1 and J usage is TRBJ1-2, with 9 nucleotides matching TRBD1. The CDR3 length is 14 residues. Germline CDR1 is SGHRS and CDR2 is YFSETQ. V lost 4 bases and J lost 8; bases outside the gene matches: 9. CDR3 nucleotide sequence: TGCGCCAGCAGCGGCAATAGACAGGGGGTGGGCTACACCTTC. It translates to CASSGNRQGVGYTF.

CDR3 nucleotide sequence: TGTGCCAGCAGTTTATCGGGGCACCCTCGAAACACCATATATTTT. Amino acids: CASSLSGHPRNTIYF. This chain links TRBV27 with TRBJ1-3, with a tentative D call TRBD1 (5 bases). The CDR3 covers 15 residues. Germline assignment: CDR1 MNHEY and CDR2 SMNVEV (reference sequence). Trimming cost V 0 bases and J 5 bases, with 11 bases left between them.

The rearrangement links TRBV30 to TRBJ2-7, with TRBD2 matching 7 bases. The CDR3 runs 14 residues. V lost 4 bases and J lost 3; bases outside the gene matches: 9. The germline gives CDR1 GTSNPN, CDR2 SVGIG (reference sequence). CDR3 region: CAWNRGVELYEQYF. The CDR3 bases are TGTGCCTGGAATCGGGGGGTAGAGCTCTACGAGCAGTACTTC.